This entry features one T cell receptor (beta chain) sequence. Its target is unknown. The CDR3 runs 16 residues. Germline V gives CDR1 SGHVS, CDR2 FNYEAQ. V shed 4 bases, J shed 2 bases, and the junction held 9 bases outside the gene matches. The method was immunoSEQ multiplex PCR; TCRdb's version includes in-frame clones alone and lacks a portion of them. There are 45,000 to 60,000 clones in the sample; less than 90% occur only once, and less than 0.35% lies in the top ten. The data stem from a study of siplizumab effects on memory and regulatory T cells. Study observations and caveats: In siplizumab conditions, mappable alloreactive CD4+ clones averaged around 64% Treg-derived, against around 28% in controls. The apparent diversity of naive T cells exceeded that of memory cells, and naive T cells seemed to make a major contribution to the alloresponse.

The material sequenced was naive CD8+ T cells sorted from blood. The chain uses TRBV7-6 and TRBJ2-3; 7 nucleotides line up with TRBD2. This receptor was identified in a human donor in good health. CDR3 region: CASSSSGTIYTDTQYF. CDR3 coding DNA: TGTGCCAGCAGCTCAAGTGGGACTATCTACACAGATACGCAGTATTTT.